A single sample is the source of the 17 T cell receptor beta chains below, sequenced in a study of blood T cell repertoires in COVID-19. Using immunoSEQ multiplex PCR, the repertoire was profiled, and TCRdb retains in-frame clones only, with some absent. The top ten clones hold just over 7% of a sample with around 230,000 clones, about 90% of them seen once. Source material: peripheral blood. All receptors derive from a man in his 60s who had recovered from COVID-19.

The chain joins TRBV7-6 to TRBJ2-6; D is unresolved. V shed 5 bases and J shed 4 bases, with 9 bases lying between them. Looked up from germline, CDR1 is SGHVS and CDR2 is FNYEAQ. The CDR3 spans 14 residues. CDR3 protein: CASSPARGANVLTF. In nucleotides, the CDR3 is TGTGCCAGCAGCCCAGCTAGGGGGGCCAACGTCCTGACTTTC.

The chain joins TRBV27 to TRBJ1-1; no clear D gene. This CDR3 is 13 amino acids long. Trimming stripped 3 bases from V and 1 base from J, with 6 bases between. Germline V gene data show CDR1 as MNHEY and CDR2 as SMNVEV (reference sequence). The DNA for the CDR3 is TGTGCCAGCAGTTTGAGCGAGAACACTGAAGCTTTCTTT. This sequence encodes CASSLSENTEAFF.

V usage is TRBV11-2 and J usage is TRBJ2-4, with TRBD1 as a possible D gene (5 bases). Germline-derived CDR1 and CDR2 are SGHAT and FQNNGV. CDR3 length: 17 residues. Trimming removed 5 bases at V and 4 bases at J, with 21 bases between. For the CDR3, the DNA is TGTGCCAGCAGCCCGACTGCGGCAGGGAATGGGAAAAACATTCAGTACTTC. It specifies CASSPTAAGNGKNIQYF.

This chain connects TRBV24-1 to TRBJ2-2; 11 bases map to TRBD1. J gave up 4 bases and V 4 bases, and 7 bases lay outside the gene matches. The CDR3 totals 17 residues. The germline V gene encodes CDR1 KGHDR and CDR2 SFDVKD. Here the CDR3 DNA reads TGTGCCACCAGTGACCCCGGACAGGGGGCAGTCACCGGGGAGCTGTTTTTT. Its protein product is CATSDPGQGAVTGELFF.

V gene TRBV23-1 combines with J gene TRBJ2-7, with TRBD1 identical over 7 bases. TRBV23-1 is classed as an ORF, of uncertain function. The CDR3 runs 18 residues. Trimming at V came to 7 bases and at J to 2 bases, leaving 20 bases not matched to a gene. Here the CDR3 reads CASNNPPEGQQPTYEQYV. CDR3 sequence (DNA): TGCGCCAGCAATAATCCACCCGAGGGACAGCAACCTACCTACGAGCAGTACGTC.

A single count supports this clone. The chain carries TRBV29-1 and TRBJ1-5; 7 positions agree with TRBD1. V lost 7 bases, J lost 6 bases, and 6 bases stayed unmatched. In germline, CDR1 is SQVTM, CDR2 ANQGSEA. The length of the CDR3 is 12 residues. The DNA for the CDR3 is TGCAGCGCCCAACAGGGGACTCAGCCCCAGCATTTT. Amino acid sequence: CSAQQGTQPQHF.

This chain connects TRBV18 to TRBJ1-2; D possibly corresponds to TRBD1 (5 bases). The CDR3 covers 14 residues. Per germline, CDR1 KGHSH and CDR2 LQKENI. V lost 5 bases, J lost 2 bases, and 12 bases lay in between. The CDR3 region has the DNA TGTGCCAGCTCATCTGTCGACAGAAACTATGGCTACACCTTC. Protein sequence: CASSSVDRNYGYTF.

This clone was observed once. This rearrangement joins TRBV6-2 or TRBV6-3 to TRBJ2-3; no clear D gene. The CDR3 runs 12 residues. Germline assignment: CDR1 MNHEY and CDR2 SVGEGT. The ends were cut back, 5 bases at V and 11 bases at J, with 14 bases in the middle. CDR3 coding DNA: TGTGCCAGCAGTGGGCTACGAGTCGGGCAGTATTTT. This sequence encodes CASSGLRVGQYF.

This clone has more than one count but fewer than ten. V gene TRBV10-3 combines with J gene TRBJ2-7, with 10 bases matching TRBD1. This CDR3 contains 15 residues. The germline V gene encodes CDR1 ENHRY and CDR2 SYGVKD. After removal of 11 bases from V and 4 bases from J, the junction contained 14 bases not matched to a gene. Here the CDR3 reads CASSKGTGEGYEQYF. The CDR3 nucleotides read TGTGCCTCGTCGAAGGGGACAGGGGAAGGGTACGAGCAGTACTTC.

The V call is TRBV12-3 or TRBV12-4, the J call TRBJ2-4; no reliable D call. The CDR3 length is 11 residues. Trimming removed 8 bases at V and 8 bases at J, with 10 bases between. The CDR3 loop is CASGRMDIQYF. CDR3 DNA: TGTGCCAGCGGCAGGATGGACATTCAGTACTTC.

In DNA form, the CDR3 reads TGTGCCATCCGGGGTTCCGGGGGGGCCACAGATACGCAGTATTTT. Protein sequence: CAIRGSGGATDTQYF. The J gene is TRBJ2-3, the V gene TRBV10-3, with 8 nucleotides matching TRBD2. The CDR3 runs 15 residues. V dropped 8 bases and J dropped 2; count of bases not matched to a gene: 9. The germline V gene encodes CDR1 ENHRY and CDR2 SYGVKD.

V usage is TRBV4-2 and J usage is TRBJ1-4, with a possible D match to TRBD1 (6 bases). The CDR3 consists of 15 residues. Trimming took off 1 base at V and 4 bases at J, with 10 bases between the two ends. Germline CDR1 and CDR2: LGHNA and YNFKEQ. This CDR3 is CASSQVRTDNEKLFF. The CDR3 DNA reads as TGTGCCAGCAGCCAAGTCAGGACAGATAATGAAAAACTGTTTTTT.

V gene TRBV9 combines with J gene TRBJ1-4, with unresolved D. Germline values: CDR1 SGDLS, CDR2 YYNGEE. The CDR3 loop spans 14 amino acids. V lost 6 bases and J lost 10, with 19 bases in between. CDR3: CASTIRAEGGKLFF. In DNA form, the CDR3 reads TGTGCCAGCACTATCCGGGCCGAGGGCGGAAAACTGTTTTTT.

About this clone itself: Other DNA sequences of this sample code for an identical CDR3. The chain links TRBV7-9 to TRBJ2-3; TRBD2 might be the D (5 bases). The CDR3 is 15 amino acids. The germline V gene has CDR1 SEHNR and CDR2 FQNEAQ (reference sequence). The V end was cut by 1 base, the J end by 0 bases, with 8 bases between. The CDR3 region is CASSLGTGSTDTQYF. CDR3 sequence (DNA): TGTGCCAGCAGCTTAGGAACGGGGAGCACAGATACGCAGTATTTT.

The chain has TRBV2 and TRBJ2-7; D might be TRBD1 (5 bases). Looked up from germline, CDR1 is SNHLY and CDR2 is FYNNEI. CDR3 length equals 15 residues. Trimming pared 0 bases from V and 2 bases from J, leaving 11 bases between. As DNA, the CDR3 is TGTGCCAGCAGTGAAGCAGGGGCCGGCGCCTACGAGCAGTACGTC. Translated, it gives CASSEAGAGAYEQYV.

This chain's CDR3 is CATGTAIGDTQYF. In DNA, the CDR3 is TGTGCCACCGGGACTGCGATAGGAGATACGCAGTATTTT. V usage is TRBV24-1 and J usage is TRBJ2-3; TRBD2 might be the D (6 bases). The germline gives CDR1 KGHDR, CDR2 SFDVKD. The CDR3 consists of 13 residues. Trimming removed 9 bases from V and 5 bases from J, with 14 bases in between.

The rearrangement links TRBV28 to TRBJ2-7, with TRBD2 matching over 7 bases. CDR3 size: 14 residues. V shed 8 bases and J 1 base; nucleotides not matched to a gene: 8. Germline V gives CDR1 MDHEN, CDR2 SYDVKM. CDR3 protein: CASLRQGGSYEQYF. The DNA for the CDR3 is TGTGCCAGCCTCCGGCAGGGAGGGTCCTACGAGCAGTACTTC.